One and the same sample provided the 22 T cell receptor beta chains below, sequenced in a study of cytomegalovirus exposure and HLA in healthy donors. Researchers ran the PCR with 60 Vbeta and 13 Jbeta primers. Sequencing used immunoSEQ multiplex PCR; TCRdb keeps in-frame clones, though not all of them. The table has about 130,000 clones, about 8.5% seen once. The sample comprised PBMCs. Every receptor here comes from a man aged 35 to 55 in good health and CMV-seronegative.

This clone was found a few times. CDR3 in amino acids: CATSREGAFEQFF. The CDR3 region has the DNA TGTGCCACCAGCAGAGAGGGGGCATTTGAGCAGTTCTTC. The chain combines TRBV15 with TRBJ2-1; possibly TRBD1 for D (6 bases). The CDR3 has 13 amino acids. Trimming removed 0 bases from V and 9 bases from J, with 9 bases in between. The germline V gene has CDR1 LNHNV and CDR2 YYDKDF (reference sequence).

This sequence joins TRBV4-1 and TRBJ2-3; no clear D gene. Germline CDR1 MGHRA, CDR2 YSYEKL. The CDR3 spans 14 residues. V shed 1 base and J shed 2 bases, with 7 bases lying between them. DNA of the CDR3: TGCGCCAGCAGCCAAGGACAAAACACAGATACGCAGTATTTT. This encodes CASSQGQNTDTQYF.

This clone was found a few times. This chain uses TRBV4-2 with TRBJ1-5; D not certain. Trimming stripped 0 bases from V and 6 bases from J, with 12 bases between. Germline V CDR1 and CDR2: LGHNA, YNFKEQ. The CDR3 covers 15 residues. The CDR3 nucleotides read TGTGCCAGCAGCCAAGATTGGTCGGGAAGTCAGCCCCAGCATTTT. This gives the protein CASSQDWSGSQPQHF.

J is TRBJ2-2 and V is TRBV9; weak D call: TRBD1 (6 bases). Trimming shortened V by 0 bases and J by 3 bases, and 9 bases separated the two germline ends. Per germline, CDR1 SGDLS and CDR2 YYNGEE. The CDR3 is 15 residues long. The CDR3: CASSVGGGYTGELFF. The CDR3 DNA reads TGTGCCAGCAGCGTAGGAGGGGGATACACCGGGGAGCTGTTTTTT. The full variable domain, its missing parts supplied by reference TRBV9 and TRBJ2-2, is DSGVTQTPKHLITATGQRVTLRCSPRSGDLSVYWYQQSLDQGLQFLIQYYNGEERAKGNILERFSAQQFPDLHSELNLSSLELGDSALYFCASSVGGGYTGELFFGEGSRLTVL.

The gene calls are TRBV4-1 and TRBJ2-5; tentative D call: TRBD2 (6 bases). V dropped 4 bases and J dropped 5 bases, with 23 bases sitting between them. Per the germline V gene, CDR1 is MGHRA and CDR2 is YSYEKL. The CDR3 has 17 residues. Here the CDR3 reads CASSPTRDSRWWETQYF. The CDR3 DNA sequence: TGCGCCAGCAGCCCTACCCGGGACTCGAGGTGGTGGGAGACCCAGTACTTC.

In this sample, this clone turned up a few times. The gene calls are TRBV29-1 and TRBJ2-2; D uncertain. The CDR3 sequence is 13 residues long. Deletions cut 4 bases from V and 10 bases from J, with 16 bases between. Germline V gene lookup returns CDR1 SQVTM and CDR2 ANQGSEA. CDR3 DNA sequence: TGCAGCGTTGTAGGTTTAGGTACAGAGGAGCTGTTTTTT. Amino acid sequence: CSVVGLGTEELFF.

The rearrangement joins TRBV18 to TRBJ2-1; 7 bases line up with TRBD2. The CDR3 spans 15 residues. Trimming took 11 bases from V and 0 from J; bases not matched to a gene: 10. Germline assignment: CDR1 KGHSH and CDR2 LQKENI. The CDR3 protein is CAGPGEGSSYNEQFF. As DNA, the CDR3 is TGTGCCGGCCCCGGGGAGGGAAGCTCCTACAATGAGCAGTTCTTC.

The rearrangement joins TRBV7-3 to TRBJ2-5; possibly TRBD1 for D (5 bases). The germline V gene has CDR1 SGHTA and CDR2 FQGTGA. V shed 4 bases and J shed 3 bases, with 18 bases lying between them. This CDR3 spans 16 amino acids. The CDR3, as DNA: TGTGCCAGCAGCTCCCGGTCAAGGGGAAGGGAAGAGACCCAGTACTTC. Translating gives CASSSRSRGREETQYF.

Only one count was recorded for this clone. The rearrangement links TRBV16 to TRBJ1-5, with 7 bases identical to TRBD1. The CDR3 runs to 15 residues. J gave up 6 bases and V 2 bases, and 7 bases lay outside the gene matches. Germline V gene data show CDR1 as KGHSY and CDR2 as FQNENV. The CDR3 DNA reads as TGTGCCAGCAGCCAAAGGGGGCAAAGGGGTCAGCCCCAGCATTTT. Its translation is CASSQRGQRGQPQHF.

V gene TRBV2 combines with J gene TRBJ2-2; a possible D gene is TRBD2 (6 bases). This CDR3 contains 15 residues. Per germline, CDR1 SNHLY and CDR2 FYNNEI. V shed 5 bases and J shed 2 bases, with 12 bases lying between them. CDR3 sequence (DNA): TGTGCCAGCAGTCGTTTCGGGGGTAACACCGGGGAGCTGTTTTTT. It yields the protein CASSRFGGNTGELFF.

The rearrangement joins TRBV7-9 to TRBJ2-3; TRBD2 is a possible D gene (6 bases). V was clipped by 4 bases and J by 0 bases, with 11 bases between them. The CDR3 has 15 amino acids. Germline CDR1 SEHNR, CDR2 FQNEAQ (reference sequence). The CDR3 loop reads CASSSFGTSTDTQYF. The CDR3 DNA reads TGTGCCAGCAGCTCATTCGGGACTAGCACAGATACGCAGTATTTT.

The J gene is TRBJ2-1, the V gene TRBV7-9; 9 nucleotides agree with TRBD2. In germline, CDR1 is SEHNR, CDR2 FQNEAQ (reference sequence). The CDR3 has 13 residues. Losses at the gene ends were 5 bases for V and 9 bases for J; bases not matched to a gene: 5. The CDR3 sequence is CASSLGTSSEQFF. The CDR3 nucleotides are TGTGCCAGCAGCCTCGGGACTAGCAGTGAGCAGTTCTTC.

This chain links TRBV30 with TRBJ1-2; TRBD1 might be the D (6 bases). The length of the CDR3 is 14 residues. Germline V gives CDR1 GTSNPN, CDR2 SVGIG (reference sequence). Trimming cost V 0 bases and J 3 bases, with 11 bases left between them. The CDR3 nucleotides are TGTGCCTGGAGTGTAGGGGGGGCAGACTATGGCTACACCTTC. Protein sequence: CAWSVGGADYGYTF.

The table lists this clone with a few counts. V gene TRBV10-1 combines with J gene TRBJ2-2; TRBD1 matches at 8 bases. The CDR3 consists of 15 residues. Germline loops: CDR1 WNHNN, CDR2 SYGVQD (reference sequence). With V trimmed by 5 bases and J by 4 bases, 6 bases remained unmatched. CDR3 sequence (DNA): TGCGCCAGCAGTACAGACAGGGGCGTCACCGGGGAGCTGTTTTTT. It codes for CASSTDRGVTGELFF.

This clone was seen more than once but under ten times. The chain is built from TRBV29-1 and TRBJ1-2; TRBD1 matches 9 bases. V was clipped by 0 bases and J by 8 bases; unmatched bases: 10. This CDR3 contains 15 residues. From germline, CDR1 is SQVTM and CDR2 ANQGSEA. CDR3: CSVEEGQGQSGGYTF. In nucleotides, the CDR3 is TGCAGCGTTGAAGAAGGACAGGGGCAATCGGGAGGCTACACCTTC.

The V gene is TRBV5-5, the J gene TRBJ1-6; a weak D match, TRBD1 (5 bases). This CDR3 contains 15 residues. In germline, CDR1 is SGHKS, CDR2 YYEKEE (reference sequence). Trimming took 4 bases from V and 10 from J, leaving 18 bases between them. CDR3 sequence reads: CASSLGGLLGSPLHF. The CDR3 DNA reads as TGTGCCAGCAGCCTGGGGGGACTGCTTGGGTCACCCCTCCACTTT.

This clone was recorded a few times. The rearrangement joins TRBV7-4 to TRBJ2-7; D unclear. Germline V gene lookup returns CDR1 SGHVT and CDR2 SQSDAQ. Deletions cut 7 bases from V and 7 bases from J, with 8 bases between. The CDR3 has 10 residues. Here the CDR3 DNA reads TGTGCCAGCAAATCGCGGGAGCAGTACTTC. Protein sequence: CASKSREQYF.

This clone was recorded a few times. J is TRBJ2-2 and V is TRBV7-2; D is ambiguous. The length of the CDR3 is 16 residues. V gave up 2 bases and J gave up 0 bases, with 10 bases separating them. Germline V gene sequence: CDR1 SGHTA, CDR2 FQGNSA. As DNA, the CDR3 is TGTGCCAGCAGCTTACCAGATGGTTCGAACACCGGGGAGCTGTTTTTT. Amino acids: CASSLPDGSNTGELFF. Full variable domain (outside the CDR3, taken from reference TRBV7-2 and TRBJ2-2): GAGVSQSPSNKVTEKGKDVELRCDPISGHTALYWYRQSLGQGLEFLIYFQGNSAPDKSGLPSDRFSAERTGGSVSTLTIQRTQQEDSAVYLCASSLPDGSNTGELFFGEGSRLTVL.

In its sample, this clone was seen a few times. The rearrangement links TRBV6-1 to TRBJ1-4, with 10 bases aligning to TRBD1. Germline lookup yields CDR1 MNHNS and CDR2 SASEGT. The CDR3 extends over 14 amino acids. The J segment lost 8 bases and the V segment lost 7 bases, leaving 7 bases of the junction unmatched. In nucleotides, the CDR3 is TGTGCCAGCAAGGTCGGGACAGGGGTGGAAAAACTGTTTTTT. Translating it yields CASKVGTGVEKLFF.

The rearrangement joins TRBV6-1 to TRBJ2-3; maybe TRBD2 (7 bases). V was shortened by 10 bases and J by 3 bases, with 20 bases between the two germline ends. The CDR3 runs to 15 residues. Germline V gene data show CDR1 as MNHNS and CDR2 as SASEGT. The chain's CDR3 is CATSGTGGRTDTQYF. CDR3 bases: TGTGCCACCTCGGGCACGGGGGGCAGGACAGATACGCAGTATTTT.

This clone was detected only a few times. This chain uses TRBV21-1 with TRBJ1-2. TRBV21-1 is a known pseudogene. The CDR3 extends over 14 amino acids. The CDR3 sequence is CASSKGSPSYGYTF. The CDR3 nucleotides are TGTGCCAGCAGCAAAGGGAGCCCCAGCTATGGCTACACCTTC.

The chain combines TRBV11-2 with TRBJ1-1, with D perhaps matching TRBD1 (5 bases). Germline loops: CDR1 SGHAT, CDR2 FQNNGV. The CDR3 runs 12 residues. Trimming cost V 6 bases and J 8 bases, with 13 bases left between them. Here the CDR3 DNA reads TGTGCCAGCAGTTTGACGGGGGAGGAAGCTTTCTTT. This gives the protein CASSLTGEEAFF.